Below, 21 T cell receptor beta chains from the same sample are listed, as sequenced in a study of read filtering for tumor transcriptome and immune sequencing (dated by TCRdb to 2019 to 2021). Sequencing was performed on an Illumina HiSeq 4000. The Immunoverse kit was used to build TCR libraries from 400 ng RNA, with molecular barcoded adaptors covering alpha/delta and beta/gamma chains. The public reads were run again by TCRdb, first through fastp at Q25 and then through MiXCR, and only productive beta chains were kept. Rows with a matching CDR3 protein are joined into one entry that keeps the most common DNA and genes. The sample includes about 15,000 distinct CDR3 sequences, with roughly 20% observed a single time. The top ten clonotypes cover more than 75% of the sample. Sequenced input: a population of CD138-negative cells sorted from bone marrow. The cell subset or site label of this sample denotes: bone marrow mononuclear cells depleted of CD138+ plasma/myeloma cells by negative magnetic selection. These receptors were collected from a donor aged 40 or older with multiple myeloma.

About this clonotype: At one end the junction does not follow the germline gene, possibly because of a read error. The rearrangement links TRBV10-3 to TRBJ1-4; the D is unclear. Germline V CDR1 and CDR2: ENHRY, SYGVKD. The CDR3 loop spans 15 amino acids. The CDR3 nucleotides are TGTCCCATCAGTGGGGTAGACGGAAGCACAGATACGCGGTATTTT. It encodes CPISGVDGSTDTRYF.

As for this clonotype: This sequence may be a read error, since a much larger clone differs from it by one base. The V call is TRBV6-1, the J call TRBJ2-2, with 8 bases lining up with TRBD1. The CDR3 totals 15 residues. Germline CDR1 MNHNS, CDR2 SASEGT. CDR3 DNA: TGTGCCAGCAGTGAAGACAGGGGGAACACCGGGGAGCTGCTTTTT. This translates into CASSEDRGNTGELLF.

This clonotype was picked up many times. The chain couples TRBV12-3 or TRBV12-4 to TRBJ2-2; weak D call: TRBD1 (6 bases). CDR3 size: 15 residues. V lost 2 bases and J lost 5, with 12 bases in between. This CDR3 is CASSLSGHTTGELFF. DNA for the CDR3: TGTGCCAGCAGTTTATCGGGACATACGACCGGGGAGCTGTTTTTT.

The chain carries TRBV25-1 and TRBJ2-5; 8 nucleotides match TRBD2. CDR1 MGHDK and CDR2 SYGVNS come from the germline V gene. This CDR3 contains 15 residues. With V trimmed by 5 bases and J by 0 bases, 5 bases remained unmatched. DNA for the CDR3: TGTGCCAGCAGTCTGGGACTAGTCCACCAAGAGACCCAGTACTTC. Encoded protein: CASSLGLVHQETQYF.

This chain joins TRBV4-3 and TRBJ1-2; D uncertain. The germline V and J ends were trimmed by 1 base and 7 bases, with 10 bases remaining between them. CDR1 is LGHNA, CDR2 YSLEER, per germline. The CDR3 spans 13 residues. The CDR3 nucleotides read TGCGCCAGCAGCCAAGGGCAGCACTCTGGCTACACCTTC. Protein: CASSQGQHSGYTF.

Of note for this clonotype: Mismatch with germline at one junction end may stem from a read error. J is TRBJ2-5 and V is TRBV7-2; TRBD2 agrees at 7 bases. The CDR3 is 16 residues long. The germline CDR1 and CDR2 sequences are SGHTA and FQGNSA. Here the CDR3 reads CASSLAAGEGQETQDF. The CDR3 nucleotides are TGTGCCAGCAGCTTGGCCGCGGGAGAGGGGCAAGAGACCCAGGACTTC.

V gene TRBV29-1 combines with J gene TRBJ2-7; 8 bases map to TRBD1. V lost 7 bases to trimming and J lost 9 bases; unmatched junction nucleotides: 14. CDR3 size: 13 residues. The germline CDR1 and CDR2 sequences are SQVTM and ANQGSEA. The CDR3 DNA is TGCAGCGAGGAGAGGGGACAGGCCGGAGGGCAGTACTTC. As protein: CSEERGQAGGQYF.

Only a few counts were recorded for this clonotype. V and J are TRBV20-1 and TRBJ1-1; possibly TRBD1 for D (5 bases). The germline gives CDR1 DFQATT, CDR2 SNEGSKA (reference sequence). Trimming took 0 bases from V and 0 from J, leaving 14 bases between them. The CDR3 is 16 amino acids. Here the CDR3 DNA reads TGCAGTGCTAGAGATTTCGAGGGGCGCATGAACACTGAAGCTTTCTTT. Amino acid sequence: CSARDFEGRMNTEAFF.

This clonotype was detected ten times or more. The genes are TRBV29-1 and TRBJ2-1; tentatively, D is TRBD1 (6 bases). The ends were cut back, 6 bases at V and 6 bases at J, with 15 bases in the middle. The CDR3 is made up of 13 amino acids. Germline V gene data show CDR1 as SQVTM and CDR2 as ANQGSEA. CDR3 in DNA: TGCAGCGTCGCGAAACAGGGAGTCAATGAGCAGTTCTTC. Its translation: CSVAKQGVNEQFF.

This clonotype has ten or more counts. The chain's CDR3 is CSANRDSSQETQYF. The CDR3 region has the DNA TGCAGTGCCAATAGGGACAGCAGTCAAGAGACCCAGTACTTC. The chain uses TRBV20-1 and TRBJ2-5; 7 positions agree with TRBD1. With V trimmed by 6 bases and J by 2 bases, 9 bases remained unmatched. The CDR3 sequence is 14 residues long. In germline, CDR1 is DFQATT, CDR2 SNEGSKA (reference sequence).

This clonotype was detected only a few times. This chain links TRBV20-1 with TRBJ2-3; possibly TRBD1 or TRBD2 for D (6 bases each). The germline gives CDR1 DFQATT, CDR2 SNEGSKA (reference sequence). The V end lost 0 bases, the J end lost 1 base, and 17 bases lay between the germline ends. This CDR3 has 17 amino acids. Written as DNA, the CDR3 is TGCAGTGCTAGAGATCCAGGGGCGCGCGGGGGCACAGATACGCAGTATTTT. Its protein product is CSARDPGARGGTDTQYF.

Note on this clonotype: A much larger clone sits a single nucleotide away, making a read error possible. The V gene is TRBV11-2, the J gene TRBJ1-1, with D uncertain. CDR3 size: 12 residues. The germline V gene encodes CDR1 SGHAT and CDR2 FQNNGV. CDR3 protein: CASSLGGGRALF. As DNA, the CDR3 is TGTGCCAGCAGCTTAGGCGGAGGGCGAGCTCTCTTT.

This clonotype was counted only a few times. The chain recombines TRBV20-1 with TRBJ2-7; 9 bases are a match to TRBD2. CDR3 length: 12 amino acids. Germline V CDR1 and CDR2: DFQATT, SNEGSKA (reference sequence). V lost 7 bases and J lost 4; bases outside the gene matches: 5. DNA of the CDR3: TGCAGTGTGGAAGCGGGGGGATACGAGCAGTACTTC. Encoded protein: CSVEAGGYEQYF.

The V call is TRBV14, the J call TRBJ2-7; D gene ambiguous. The CDR3 covers 13 residues. V was trimmed by 4 bases and J by 3 bases, leaving 10 bases between them. Germline assignment: CDR1 SGHDN and CDR2 FVKESK. CDR3 loop: CASSPSNRYEQYF. DNA for the CDR3: TGTGCCAGCAGCCCGTCTAACCGCTACGAGCAGTACTTC.

Many counts were recorded for this clonotype. The rearrangement joins TRBV6-6 to TRBJ1-1, with D tentatively TRBD1 (6 bases). Per the germline V gene, CDR1 is MNHNY and CDR2 is SVGAGI (reference sequence). Trimming stripped 1 base from V and 1 base from J, with 7 bases between. There are 14 residues in the CDR3. This CDR3 is CASSYLGGNTEAFF. CDR3 sequence (DNA): TGTGCCAGCAGTTACTTAGGGGGGAACACTGAAGCTTTCTTT.

This clonotype is a singleton in its sample. At one end, the junction sequence differs from germline, possibly due to a read error. The CDR3 nucleotides are TGCGCCAGCAGTTACGGAGGCCAGCGACCAGGATTGCTCCAGCATTTT. Translation gives CASSYGGQRPGLLQHF. The rearrangement links TRBV6-2 or TRBV6-3 to TRBJ1-5; D ambiguous. The CDR3 has 16 residues. Germline lookup yields CDR1 MNHEY and CDR2 SVGEGT.

To note about this clonotype: As the CDR3 is not closed by the conserved phenylalanine or tryptophan, this likely results from a read error. V and J are TRBV5-1 and TRBJ2-1, with TRBD1 as a possible D gene (6 bases). Germline-derived CDR1 and CDR2 are SGHRS and YFSETQ. The CDR3 contains 14 residues. Trimming left V 4 bases short and J 7 bases short, with 15 bases between. CDR3 amino acids: CASSRGTPGNEQFY. The CDR3 DNA follows: TGCGCCAGCAGCAGGGGGACGCCAGGGAATGAGCAGTTCTAC.

This clonotype has more than one count but fewer than ten. This chain joins TRBV5-1 and TRBJ2-5; D call uncertain. Germline CDR1 and CDR2: SGHRS and YFSETQ. Trimming removed 0 bases from V and 2 bases from J, with 11 bases in between. The CDR3 spans 15 residues. The CDR3 is CASSLADWKQETQYF. The DNA of the CDR3 is TGCGCCAGCAGCTTGGCTGACTGGAAACAAGAGACCCAGTACTTC.

The genes are TRBV29-1 and TRBJ1-1, with D perhaps TRBD1 (6 bases). Per germline, CDR1 SQVTM and CDR2 ANQGSEA. Between the trimmed V and J ends, which lost 7 bases and 4 bases, there was a span of 16 bases. The CDR3 totals 13 residues. CDR3 DNA sequence: TGCAGCGCGGGACCCAGGGGCTTCACTGAAGCTTTCTTT. This translates into CSAGPRGFTEAFF.

This chain joins TRBV4-3 and TRBJ2-5; the D gene could be TRBD1 or TRBD2 (6 bases each). The CDR3 sequence is 17 residues long. Germline-derived CDR1 and CDR2 are LGHNA and YSLEER. Trimming removed 0 bases from V and 7 bases from J, with 21 bases in between. This chain's CDR3 is CASSQDERGASLWTQYF. In DNA form, the CDR3 reads TGCGCCAGCAGCCAAGATGAGAGGGGGGCGAGTTTGTGGACCCAGTACTTC.

This clonotype was observed many times. The chain joins TRBV6-6 to TRBJ2-1; 10 nucleotides align to TRBD2. Germline V gene lookup returns CDR1 MNHNY and CDR2 SVGAGI (reference sequence). This CDR3 spans 15 amino acids. With 2 bases clipped from V and 9 bases from J, the junction kept 7 bases outside the gene matches. The CDR3 DNA is TGTGCCAGCAGTTACGATTCTAGCGGGAGAGTTGAGCAGTTCTTC. It translates to CASSYDSSGRVEQFF.